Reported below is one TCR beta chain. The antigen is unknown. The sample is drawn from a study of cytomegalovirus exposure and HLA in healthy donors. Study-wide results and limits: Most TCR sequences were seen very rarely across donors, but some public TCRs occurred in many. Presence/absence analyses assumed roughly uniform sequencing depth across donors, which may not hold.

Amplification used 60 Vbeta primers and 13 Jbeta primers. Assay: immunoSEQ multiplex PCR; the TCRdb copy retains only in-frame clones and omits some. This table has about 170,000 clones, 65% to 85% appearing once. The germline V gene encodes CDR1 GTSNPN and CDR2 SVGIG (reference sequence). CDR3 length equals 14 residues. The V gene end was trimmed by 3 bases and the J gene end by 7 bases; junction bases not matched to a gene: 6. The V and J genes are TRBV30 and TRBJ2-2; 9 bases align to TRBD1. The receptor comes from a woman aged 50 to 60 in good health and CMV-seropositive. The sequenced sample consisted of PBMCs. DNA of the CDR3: TGTGCCTGGAGCGGGACAGGGAAGATCGGGGAGCTGTTTTTT. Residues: CAWSGTGKIGELFF.